This T cell receptor (beta chain) was recovered during a study of CD8+ T cells in alopecia areata. J gave up 4 bases and V 1 base, and 6 bases lay outside the gene matches. The CDR3 has 14 residues. Germline V gene data show CDR1 as SQVTM and CDR2 as ANQGSEA. Treatment here: oral pan-JAK inhibitor, 5-10 mg twice daily. Lesional scalp tissue (obtained by punch biopsy) and peripheral blood were collected from alopecia areata patients. TCR sequencing used cDNA made by reverse transcription of extracted RNA. Using immunoSEQ multiplex PCR, the repertoire was profiled, and TCRdb retains in-frame clones only, with some absent. Of about 5,900 clones in the sample, more than 55% were seen once.

V is TRBV29-1 and J is TRBJ1-2, with 7 bases fitting TRBD1. The receptor's source is a human donor with alopecia areata. Sequencing was performed on skin, taken around week 31, from a patient treated with tofacitinib. The CDR3 DNA is TGCAGCGTTGAAGGCAGGGGGTTGGTCTATGGCTACACCTTC. Protein: CSVEGRGLVYGYTF. Based on the CDR3 plus reference TRBV29-1 and TRBJ1-2, the full variable domain is SAVISQKPSRDICQRGTSLTIQCQVDSQVTMMFWYRQQPGQSLTLIATANQGSEATYESGFVIDKFPISRPNLTFSTLTVSNMSPEDSSIYLCSVEGRGLVYGYTFGSGTRLTVV.